The 17 T cell receptor beta chains reported below all come from one sample, sequenced in a study of T cells in Graves' hyperthyroidism and ophthalmopathy. There were TCR beta CDR3 regions amplified from RNA transcripts. HTBI primers were employed in a first-round RT-PCR of the TCR CDR3. TCRdb re-called the multiplex PCR reads through MiXCR, storing one row per CDR3 protein. The sample records 300,000 to 450,000 distinct CDR3 sequences, about a sixth being singletons. Material for sequencing was blood. The source of these receptors is a woman aged 35 to 49 with Graves' ophthalmopathy.

A remark on this clonotype: A much larger clone lies a single base off, so this may be a read error. V usage is TRBV28 and J usage is TRBJ2-7; TRBD2 agrees at 7 bases. With V trimmed by 5 bases and J by 5 bases, 15 bases remained unmatched. Germline CDR1 is MDHEN and CDR2 is SYDVKM. The CDR3 runs to 16 residues. DNA of the CDR3: TGTGCCAGCAGTGCCCAAAGACTAGCTCTCGATCACGAGCAGTACTTC. Its protein product is CASSAQRLALDHEQYF.

This clonotype was observed at least ten times. The chain joins TRBV20-1 to TRBJ2-2; 8 bases are a match to TRBD2. The V gene end was trimmed by 1 base and the J gene end by 5 bases; junction bases not matched to a gene: 3. The CDR3 has 14 residues. CDR1 DFQATT and CDR2 SNEGSKA come from the germline V gene (reference sequence). The CDR3 DNA follows: TGCAGTGCTAGAGTCGGGAGGGCTACCGGGGAGCTGTTTTTT. This encodes CSARVGRATGELFF.

V is TRBV4-1 and J is TRBJ2-2, with 12 bases identical to TRBD1. Germline V lookup: CDR1 MGHRA, CDR2 YSYEKL. Trimming cost V 4 bases and J 4 bases; bases outside gene matches: 13. The CDR3 is 19 amino acids. The CDR3 coding sequence is TGCGCCAGCAGCCTTGTTTCCGGGACAGGGGGCGCGGGCACCGGGGAGCTGTTTTTT. Its translation is CASSLVSGTGGAGTGELFF.

This clonotype was recorded at least ten times. This chain uses TRBV27 with TRBJ2-7, with 8 bases identical to TRBD1. V trimming: 5 bases; J trimming: 2 bases; junction bases outside the gene matches: 5. CDR1 is MNHEY, CDR2 SMNVEV, per germline (reference sequence). The CDR3 has 14 residues. For the CDR3, the DNA is TGTGCCAGCAGTCTTAGGACAGGGACCTACGAGCAGTACTTC. Amino acid sequence: CASSLRTGTYEQYF.

This clonotype was observed at least ten times. This chain links TRBV20-1 with TRBJ2-5; TRBD2 agrees at 9 bases. Losses at the gene ends were 7 bases for V and 2 bases for J; bases not matched to a gene: 2. Germline V CDR1 and CDR2: DFQATT, SNEGSKA (reference sequence). The CDR3 contains 12 residues. The CDR3 sequence is CSVAGGQETQYF. In DNA, the CDR3 is TGCAGTGTGGCGGGAGGGCAAGAGACCCAGTACTTC.

This clonotype occurred many times. This sequence joins TRBV6-5 and TRBJ2-7, with 8 bases identical to TRBD1. V lost 4 bases to trimming and J lost 3 bases; unmatched junction nucleotides: 14. Germline V gene lookup returns CDR1 MNHEY and CDR2 SVGAGI. This CDR3 is 17 amino acids long. The CDR3 DNA reads as TGTGCCAGCAGTTTGGAGGGACAGGCTTGGACACTCTACGAGCAGTACTTC. Translated, it gives CASSLEGQAWTLYEQYF.

The J gene is TRBJ2-5, the V gene TRBV2, with a weak D call TRBD2 (6 bases). CDR3 length: 13 residues. V dropped 8 bases and J dropped 4 bases, with 14 bases sitting between them. CDR1 and CDR2 (germline): SNHLY, FYNNEI. CDR3 region: CASHSAGRETQYF. DNA of the CDR3: TGTGCCAGCCACTCAGCCGGGAGAGAGACCCAGTACTTC.

In its sample, this clonotype was seen many times. The V gene is TRBV7-8, the J gene TRBJ1-2; maybe TRBD1 (6 bases). V was cut by 5 bases and J by 7 bases, with 14 bases left in between. Looked up from germline, CDR1 is SGHVS and CDR2 is FQNEAQ. This CDR3 is built from 13 residues. CDR3 nucleotide sequence: TGTGCCAGCAGCCCAGAACAGGGATTTGGCTACACCTTC. Protein: CASSPEQGFGYTF.

This clonotype was recorded at least ten times. The J gene is TRBJ2-7, the V gene TRBV5-1; the match to TRBD2 covers 7 bases. With V trimmed by 7 bases and J by 2 bases, 9 bases remained unmatched. This CDR3 comprises 14 residues. The germline V gene has CDR1 SGHRS and CDR2 YFSETQ. The CDR3 bases are TGCGCCAGCTGGGAGGCTAGCGGACCCTACGAGCAGTACTTC. It encodes CASWEASGPYEQYF.

This clonotype came up many times. The rearrangement uses TRBV10-3 and TRBJ1-5; D remains unclear. The CDR3 loop spans 13 amino acids. Deletions cut 0 bases from V and 5 bases from J, with 5 bases between. The germline CDR1 and CDR2 sequences are ENHRY and SYGVKD. The CDR3 sequence: CAISESWDQPQHF. The CDR3 DNA reads as TGTGCCATCAGTGAGTCATGGGATCAGCCCCAGCATTTT.

This clonotype showed up many times. J is TRBJ2-7 and V is TRBV10-3, with 10 bases that match TRBD2. The CDR3 is 16 amino acids. The germline gives CDR1 ENHRY, CDR2 SYGVKD. The ends lost 0 bases at V and 4 bases at J; junction bases unmatched: 6. CDR3 in amino acids: CAISESASGSRYEQYF. The CDR3 region has the DNA TGTGCCATCAGTGAGTCGGCTAGCGGGAGTCGATACGAGCAGTACTTC.

The chain has TRBV10-3 and TRBJ2-2; the D gene is possibly TRBD1 (7 bases). Germline CDR1 ENHRY, CDR2 SYGVKD. The V gene lost 6 bases and the J gene lost 5 bases, with 16 bases spanning the gap. This CDR3 is 15 amino acids long. CDR3 coding DNA: TGTGCCATCAGCAGACAGGGAGGATTAACCGGGGAGCTGTTTTTT. The encoded protein is CAISRQGGLTGELFF.

In its sample, this clonotype was seen many times. The chain uses TRBV19 and TRBJ1-1; tentatively, D is TRBD1 (5 bases). The CDR3 is 13 amino acids. The V end was cut by 2 bases, the J end by 4 bases, with 8 bases between. Per germline, CDR1 LNHDA and CDR2 SQIVND (reference sequence). The CDR3 region has the DNA TGTGCCAGTAGTATACGCGGGGGCACTGAAGCTTTCTTT. Protein sequence: CASSIRGGTEAFF.

The chain uses TRBV20-1 and TRBJ1-2, with a tentative D call TRBD1 (5 bases). Per germline, CDR1 DFQATT and CDR2 SNEGSKA (reference sequence). The CDR3 has 14 amino acids. The V end lost 1 base, the J end lost 4 bases, and 13 bases lay between the germline ends. The CDR3 loop is CSARAFRGGYGYTF. Written as DNA, the CDR3 is TGCAGTGCTAGAGCCTTTAGGGGAGGCTATGGCTACACCTTC.

This clonotype came up many times. The chain has TRBV28 and TRBJ2-5; D possibly corresponds to TRBD2 (5 bases). The germline V gene has CDR1 MDHEN and CDR2 SYDVKM. There are 14 residues in the CDR3. The V and J ends lost 8 bases and 5 bases respectively, with 18 bases between them. For the CDR3, the DNA is TGTGCCAGCGCTCCTTTCGGGGTAGGGGAGACCCAGTACTTC. This gives the protein CASAPFGVGETQYF.

There are many counts of this clonotype. The chain couples TRBV11-2 to TRBJ1-3; D not resolved. In germline, CDR1 is SGHAT, CDR2 FQNNGV. V lost 8 bases and J lost 0, with 11 bases in between. The CDR3 is made up of 14 amino acids. The CDR3 reads CASGKSDSGNTIYF. The CDR3 region has the DNA TGTGCCAGCGGGAAGTCTGACTCTGGAAACACCATATATTTT.

Many counts were recorded for this clonotype. The genes are TRBV6-1 and TRBJ2-2; TRBD2 matches 9 bases. The V and J ends lost 4 bases and 1 base, in that order; junction bases with no gene match: 7. CDR1 MNHNS and CDR2 SASEGT come from the germline V gene. The CDR3 has 17 amino acids. Here the CDR3 DNA reads TGTGCCAGCAGTGCGACTAGCGGAGGAGGGAACACCGGGGAGCTGTTTTTT. Encoded protein: CASSATSGGGNTGELFF.